The 20 T cell receptor beta chains below were found in one sample sequenced in a study of early T cells in non-severe SARS-CoV-2 infection. TCRdb independently ran MiXCR on the 5' RACE reads; one entry per CDR3 protein. The profile shows about 33,000 distinct CDR3 sequences, about 5% of them singletons. The sequenced sample was whole blood. The source is an adult who was a healthcare worker with PCR-confirmed SARS-CoV-2 infection or an uninfected control (not recorded which).

The rearrangement joins TRBV20-1 to TRBJ1-2; 8 bases align to TRBD1. V dropped 0 bases and J dropped 6; count of bases not matched to a gene: 12. The CDR3 runs to 16 residues. CDR1 is DFQATT, CDR2 SNEGSKA, per germline (reference sequence). The CDR3 DNA follows: TGCAGTGCTAGAGATATGCCAGGGGGCCCACTAGATGGCTACACCTTC. Its translation is CSARDMPGGPLDGYTF.

This clonotype was seen many times. This chain uses TRBV11-2 with TRBJ2-7, with a tentative D call TRBD1 (5 bases). Trimming took 3 bases from V and 3 from J, leaving 15 bases between them. Germline-derived CDR1 and CDR2 are SGHAT and FQNNGV. The CDR3 consists of 15 residues. This chain's CDR3 is CASSFRSDRNYEQYF. The CDR3 coding sequence is TGTGCCAGCAGCTTTCGGTCCGACAGAAACTACGAGCAGTACTTC.

This clonotype was recorded a few times. V is TRBV18 and J is TRBJ1-1; D call uncertain. V lost 3 bases and J 1 base, leaving 6 bases between the germline ends. The CDR3 runs to 13 residues. Germline CDR1 reads KGHSH; CDR2 reads LQKENI. Here the CDR3 reads CASSPERNTEAFF. DNA for the CDR3: TGTGCCAGCTCACCGGAGAGGAACACTGAAGCTTTCTTT.

The chain uses TRBV7-6 and TRBJ2-2, with D hard to call. The CDR3 length is 16 residues. Trimming cost V 2 bases and J 1 base, with 11 bases left between them. The germline V gene encodes CDR1 SGHVS and CDR2 FNYEAQ. For the CDR3, the DNA is TGTGCCAGCAGCTTACGTTGGACCGTGAACACCGGGGAGCTGTTTTTT. Protein product: CASSLRWTVNTGELFF.

As concerns this clonotype: The CDR3 end shows no conserved phenylalanine or tryptophan, and so a read error is likely. The DNA is left out, because the CDR3 cannot be placed on it with certainty; the CDR3 is given as TCRdb lists it. CDR3 loop: CASSEPDRL. This chain joins TRBV25-1 and TRBJ1-1; the DNA was not used to check the table's D call, TRBD1. Germline V CDR1 and CDR2: MGHDK, SYGVNS. The CDR3 extends over 9 residues, inclusive of both ends.

The V gene is TRBV7-3, the J gene TRBJ1-1, with D perhaps TRBD1 (6 bases). There are 13 residues in the CDR3. Trimming took off 5 bases at V and 4 bases at J, with 11 bases between the two ends. The germline gives CDR1 SGHTA, CDR2 FQGTGA. The CDR3 bases are TGTGCCAGCAGCCGTGGACAGCGCACTGAAGCTTTCTTT. As protein: CASSRGQRTEAFF.

This clonotype was seen many times. The genes are TRBV21-1 and TRBJ2-3; the D call in the table, TRBD1, was not verified against the DNA. TRBV21-1 is an annotated pseudogene. The length of the CDR3 is 20 residues. The DNA of the CDR3 is TGTGCCAGCAGCTACAATCCAGGGGGGTCGGCAGGGACTAGCACAGATACGCAGTATTTT. It encodes CASSYNPGGSAGTSTDTQYF.

This clonotype occurred many times. The rearrangement links TRBV15 to TRBJ2-4, with a weak D call TRBD2 (6 bases). V was clipped by 0 bases and J by 7 bases, with 16 bases between them. This CDR3 has 16 amino acids. In germline, CDR1 is LNHNV, CDR2 YYDKDF (reference sequence). For the CDR3, the DNA is TGTGCCACCAGCAGAGATCGTAAGGGACGGGGGAACATTCAGTACTTC. It yields the protein CATSRDRKGRGNIQYF.

This chain joins TRBV29-1 and TRBJ1-1, with 7 bases identical to TRBD1. Germline CDR1 reads SQVTM; CDR2 reads ANQGSEA. The V segment lost 5 bases and the J segment 4 bases; nucleotides outside the gene matches: 1. CDR3 length: 11 residues. In nucleotides, the CDR3 is TGCAGCGTTCACAGGGGCACTGAAGCTTTCTTT. Protein: CSVHRGTEAFF.

V and J are TRBV7-3 and TRBJ2-2; 8 nucleotides match TRBD1. The CDR3 has 16 residues. Germline assignment: CDR1 SGHTA and CDR2 FQGTGA. The ends lost 4 bases at V and 8 bases at J; junction bases unmatched: 12. This CDR3 is CASSSRPTGVAGELFF. CDR3 DNA: TGTGCCAGCAGCTCTCGACCGACAGGGGTGGCGGGGGAGCTGTTTTTT.

This clonotype was picked up many times. The V and J genes are TRBV5-4 and TRBJ2-1, with D perhaps matching TRBD1 or TRBD2 (5 bases each). V gave up 3 bases and J gave up 2 bases, with 12 bases separating them. Germline CDR1 reads SGHNT; CDR2 reads YYREEE (reference sequence). The CDR3 has 15 residues. The CDR3 sequence is CASSWGLATYNEQFF. The DNA of the CDR3 is TGTGCCAGCAGCTGGGGGTTAGCCACCTACAATGAGCAGTTCTTC.

Ten or more counts support this clonotype. The V call is TRBV11-2, the J call TRBJ2-5; no firm D call. V lost 0 bases and J 4 bases, leaving 12 bases between the germline ends. Germline CDR1 SGHAT, CDR2 FQNNGV. This CDR3 spans 15 amino acids. CDR3 loop: CASSLDFPSGETQYF. The CDR3 nucleotides read TGTGCCAGCAGCTTAGATTTCCCCTCAGGAGAGACCCAGTACTTC.

This clonotype was seen at least ten times. The chain joins TRBV4-3 to TRBJ1-5; no definite D call. V was shortened by 1 base and J by 2 bases, with 6 bases between the two germline ends. The CDR3 loop spans 14 amino acids. Germline values: CDR1 LGHNA, CDR2 YSLEER. Here the CDR3 DNA reads TGCGCCAGCAGCCAAGGAAGGGGCAATCAGCCCCAGCATTTT. Translation: CASSQGRGNQPQHF.

This clonotype has at least ten counts. This chain uses TRBV21-1 with TRBJ1-1; TRBD1, as called in the table, went unchecked against the DNA. TRBV21-1 is marked as a pseudogene. This CDR3 is 16 amino acids long. Here the CDR3 DNA reads TGTGCCAGCAGCTCCGAGAGGGGACACTGGGGCACTGAAGCTTTCTTT. Its translation: CASSSERGHWGTEAFF.

The table lists this clonotype with many counts. This chain links TRBV11-3 with TRBJ2-1; 13 nucleotides align to TRBD2. Germline V gene lookup returns CDR1 SGHNT and CDR2 YENEEA. This CDR3 comprises 16 residues. The V and J ends lost 5 bases and 6 bases, in that order; junction bases with no gene match: 7. This chain's CDR3 is CASSPPGLAGSNEQFF. The CDR3 DNA sequence: TGTGCCAGCAGCCCCCCGGGACTAGCGGGGTCCAATGAGCAGTTCTTC.

On this clonotype itself: This may be a read error: a much more frequent sequence differs by one nucleotide. The chain has TRBV5-4 and TRBJ1-2; D is possibly TRBD1 (6 bases). The CDR3 runs 14 residues. The germline CDR1 and CDR2 sequences are SGHNT and YYREEE (reference sequence). The CDR3 reads CVSRYREKGYGYTF. DNA of the CDR3: TGTGTCAGCAGATACAGGGAAAAGGGCTATGGCTACACCTTC.

This clonotype has just a few counts. This chain connects TRBV2 to TRBJ2-3, with D perhaps matching TRBD2 (6 bases). This CDR3 contains 13 residues. V lost 5 bases, J lost 5 bases, and 11 bases lay in between. Germline V gene data show CDR1 as SNHLY and CDR2 as FYNNEI. CDR3 amino acids: CASSSLGRDTQYF. CDR3 DNA sequence: TGTGCCAGCAGTTCCCTCGGGAGAGATACGCAGTATTTT. The full variable domain, with the rest looked up from reference TRBV2 and TRBJ2-3, is EPEVTQTPSHQVTQMGQEVILRCVPISNHLYFYWYRQILGQKVEFLVSFYNNEISEKSEIFDDQFSVERPDGSNFTLKIRSTKLEDSAMYFCASSSLGRDTQYFGPGTRLTVL.

This clonotype has a count of ten or more. The genes are TRBV12-3 or TRBV12-4 and TRBJ2-4; D remains unclear. V lost 1 base to trimming and J lost 0 bases, with 13 bases between them. The CDR3 spans 17 residues. The CDR3 loop reads CASSLDLVGLAKNIQYF. In nucleotides, the CDR3 is TGTGCCAGCAGTTTAGACCTCGTAGGGCTAGCCAAAAACATTCAGTACTTC.

The chain links TRBV12-2 to TRBJ2-5. TRBV12-2 is a listed pseudogene. The CDR3 spans 14 residues. Written as DNA, the CDR3 is TGTGCAAGTCGCTTGGGCAGATCTCAAGAGACCCAGTACTTC. This sequence encodes CASRLGRSQETQYF.

This clonotype has ten or more counts. The chain recombines TRBV27 with TRBJ2-1; 10 bases map to TRBD2. Germline values: CDR1 MNHEY, CDR2 SMNVEV (reference sequence). The CDR3 is 20 amino acids. Trimming cost V 0 bases and J 0 bases; bases outside gene matches: 11. CDR3 amino acids: CASSLSPGLARLSSYNEQFF. CDR3 sequence (DNA): TGTGCCAGCAGTTTATCTCCGGGACTAGCGAGATTGAGCTCCTACAATGAGCAGTTCTTC.